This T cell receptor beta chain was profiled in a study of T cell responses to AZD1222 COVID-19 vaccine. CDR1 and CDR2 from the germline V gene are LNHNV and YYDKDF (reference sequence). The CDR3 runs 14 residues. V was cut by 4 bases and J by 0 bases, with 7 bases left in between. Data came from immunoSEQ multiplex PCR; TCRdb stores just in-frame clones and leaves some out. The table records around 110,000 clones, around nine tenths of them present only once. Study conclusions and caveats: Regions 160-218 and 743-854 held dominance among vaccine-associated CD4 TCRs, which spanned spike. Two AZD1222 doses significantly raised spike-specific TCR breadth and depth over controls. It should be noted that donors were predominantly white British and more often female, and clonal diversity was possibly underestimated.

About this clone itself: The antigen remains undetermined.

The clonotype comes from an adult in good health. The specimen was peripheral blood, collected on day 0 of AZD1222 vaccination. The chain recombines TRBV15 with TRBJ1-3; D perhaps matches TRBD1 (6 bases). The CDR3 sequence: CATSNRVSGNTIYF. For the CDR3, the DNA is TGTGCCACCAGCAACAGGGTCTCTGGAAACACCATATATTTT.